The present T cell receptor (beta chain) was sequenced within a study of cytomegalovirus exposure and HLA in healthy donors (dated by TCRdb to 2016 to 2017). For context, the study as a whole: In an earlier analysis of roughly 590 of the donors, 276 Gb of sequence data and 120 million or so unique TCR beta sequences from roughly 200 million T cells were reported. About 280 gigabases of sequencing data and approximately 85 million unique TCR sequences were included in an early release covering roughly 600 HLA-typed donors. Of the 300 to 500 genotyped donors, less than 90% were placed in the genetic ancestry cluster associated with self-reported Caucasian donors. The aim of the study was to test whether cataloging public T cell receptors could identify signatures of past pathogen exposure. The study profiled the T cell repertoires of under 850 subjects by immunosequencing and related them to cytomegalovirus serostatus. Besides the first cohort of approximately 710 subjects, a separate validation cohort made up of roughly 120 different subjects was used. The study combined high-throughput TCR immunosequencing, statistical association of individual TCRs with disease status, and machine learning to predict cytomegalovirus infection status. In a later analysis, previously published TCR beta repertoires from 670 or so donors were re-analyzed and high-resolution HLA genotyping was added so that TCR occurrence patterns could be studied. Rather than using new phenotypic data, the later analysis identified candidate immune exposures from TCR beta sequences and from how often those sequences occurred across donors. An earlier analysis of several hundred of the donors applied high-throughput TCR beta sequencing to assess whether each TCR beta V gene segment acted as functional or pseudogenic. Donor age, sex, ethnicity and CMV serostatus were collected together with the repertoire data. Genome-wide SNP genotypes for about 60% of the roughly 700 donors were used in a later genetic analysis, which treated that subset as a discovery cohort. Every discovery cohort repertoire had been produced on one sequencing platform. Class I and class II HLA loci were covered by the typing at four-digit resolution. The number of typed donors differed by locus: roughly 620-630 for A, B, C, DRB1 and DQB1; approximately 520 for DQA1; approximately 610 for DPA1; and some 430 for DPB1. Four to six DR-DQ haplotypes were handled as single units for association and clustering, since linkage in the cohort was strong. Across some 400 genotyped donors of the cohort, an average of about 250,000 unique TCR beta nucleotide sequences per donor were sequenced, and 15% to 20% of those sequences were non-productive. The investigation overall reported the following: In both the original and validation cohorts, the classifier was reported to diagnose cytomegalovirus status with high specificity and sensitivity. The 87-base-pair reads could not distinguish some IMGT-functional V segments, including TRBV6-2 and TRBV6-3, so those segments were excluded. A later analysis reported that several top co-occurrence clusters appeared linked to parvovirus B19, influenza, CMV and Epstein-Barr virus. Most CMV-associated TCR beta chains appeared to be HLA-restricted in a later analysis, and the HLA associations seemed to be driven largely by CMV exposure. Strong co-occurrence of HLA alleles, especially DR and DQ, made assigning TCR associations to individual alleles difficult. Sequencing depth was assumed to be roughly uniform across donors in the presence/absence analyses, though that assumption may not hold. Linkage disequilibrium might explain the correlated functional status among segregating V segments, but an unknown experimental factor could not be excluded. According to the authors, the approach could potentially be generalized to other disease states and immunological phenotypes. Across donors, most TCR sequences were observed very rarely, whereas some public TCRs were present in many individuals. Broadly in line with IMGT annotations, most TCR beta V segments showed up in productive rearrangements about 87% or about 30% of the time in an earlier analysis of under 700 of the donors. In this cohort, only TCR beta chains were sequenced, and detectable features were limited by the absence of alpha or paired-chain data. Compared with equally common non-associated chains, HLA-associated TCR beta chains in a later analysis were more clonally expanded and had lower generation probabilities. In vitro tests confirmed that a few of the cytomegalovirus-associated TCR beta chains recognize cytomegalovirus antigens. A further reported finding was that TCR beta sequences accurately predicted the HLA-A and HLA-B alleles for most subjects in the first cohort. Specific HLA alleles were associated with about 17,000 TCR beta sequences at a false discovery rate of 0.05 in a later analysis. For the cohort, immune exposure information was limited to CMV serostatus. In a later analysis, the rate of TCR association differed among HLA loci, with DRB1 alleles having the most associated TCRs and HLA-C alleles having the fewest. The study listed approximately 150 TCR beta chains as associated with cytomegalovirus. According to a later genetic analysis, donors in an Asian-associated ancestry cluster had fewer N-insertions in productive TCRs than the approximately 650-donor mean. Because HLA typing was missing for some donors at each locus, association tests included only the typed subset. V-gene and J-gene trimming of TCR beta chains was associated with a missense DCLRE1C variant in a later genetic analysis, and the association was replicated in an independent cohort. Because counts were too low, some 16 rarely observed V segments, including chromosome 9 orphons, were excluded from the earlier analysis of some 540 of the donors. A cluster of highly shared sequence variants was judged likely to represent a technical artifact of the sequencing pipeline.

The CDR3 measures 20 amino acids from cysteine to phenylalanine. The entry retains the CDR3 DNA only, 60 bases that are in frame from base 1. The germline V gene provides CDR1 SGHRS and CDR2 YFSETQ. The method was the immunoSEQ multiplex PCR assay. For the multiplex PCR, a mixture combining 60 forward primers for TCR Vbeta segments and 13 reverse primers for TCR Jbeta segments was used. The CDR3 region of rearranged TCR beta genes was amplified from genomic DNA by a multiplex PCR assay. The Illumina HiSeq System was used to sequence the amplified TCR beta libraries as 87-base-pair reads. In the source study's methods: A later analysis counted tens of millions of unique TCR beta chains across the 666 repertoires, and roughly 10 million of these chains were shared by at least two donors. Raw reads were error-corrected and collapsed into unique sequences with a nearest-neighbor algorithm that merged closely related sequences to remove PCR and sequencing errors. CDR3 sequences were aligned to IMGT reference sequences to assign V, D and J gene segments. For a sequence to be retained, a match of at least six nucleotides was required to both a V gene segment and a J gene segment. A rearrangement counted as productive if the CDR3 had no stop codons and remained in frame with V and J, and every other rearrangement counted as non-productive. CDR3 was defined by IMGT convention, running from the second conserved V-encoded cysteine to the conserved J-encoded phenylalanine. Sequences without an unambiguous match to a single V gene segment were excluded from the earlier analysis of about 640 of the donors. An earlier analysis of under 750 of the donors called V segments functional above 56.7% productive rearrangements and segregating when the between-donor standard deviation exceeded 5%. A statistical classification framework was built for diagnosing cytomegalovirus status from the catalog of TCR beta chain sequences. V and J gene assignment, in a later analysis, came from comparing TCR nucleotide sequences with IMGT/GENE-DB human TR gene sequences. In a later analysis, CDR3 sequences and most-parsimonious VDJ recombination scenarios were assigned using the TCRdist pipeline. In a later analysis, each TCR beta chain was defined by its CDR3 amino acid sequence together with its V-gene family, and reads lacking a unique V-gene family were excluded. A later analysis removed 592 highly shared, low-generation-probability nucleotide sequences to deal with suspected cross-contamination and a sequencing artifact. In a later analysis, a clonal expansion index was calculated for each public chain from normalized within-repertoire ranks of inferred template counts. In a later analysis, generation probabilities were computed using a VDJ recombination model fitted to out-of-frame rearrangements, and the results were checked against IGoR. In a later analysis, TCR-TCR, TCR-HLA and TCR-CMV co-occurrence was scored with hypergeometric tests, and a repertoire-size bias correction was applied to TCR pairs. In a later analysis, false discovery rates were estimated by permuting HLA or CMV assignments 20 times. In a later analysis, co-occurring TCRs were grouped using DBSCAN, with TCRdist sequence similarity added in when clustering inside HLA-allele-positive subsets. Repertoires with fewer than 30,000 or more than 120,000 public chains were left out of co-occurrence clustering, as were about five repertoires with anomalous nucleotide sharing. Entries here come from immuneACCESS through TCRdb and include only in-frame sequences with V and J called. Some clones fail to appear in such tables; in the studies checked, an unresolved V gene covers under half of the shortfall, and the cause of the remainder is unknown. That table gives V, J and clone size, and the DNA gave D and trimming. In this sample the table shows some 180,000 clones, more than 65% of which occur a single time. Roughly 1.9% of the sample goes to the ten largest clones.

The cohort comprised some 730 healthy bone marrow donors. At the time of sampling, all cohort members were nominally healthy, though unrecorded immune exposures were likely present. The donor tested CMV seronegative, placing the donor among the roughly 350 seronegative members of the cohort. A peripheral blood sample was provided by each donor, and peripheral blood mononuclear cells were used for TCR beta sequencing. Genomic DNA extraction from the blood cell samples was performed with the Qiagen DNeasy Blood Extraction Kit. Concerning this clone itself: Its antigen has not been determined. Per-base quality was not reported, and no clone a single base away is much larger than it.

Material for sequencing was PBMCs. The sequence links TRBV5-1 to TRBJ2-5; 9 middle bases align to TRBD2. TRBJ2-7 explains the end of the DNA better; the J call may be wrong. The receptor's source is a woman younger than 45 in good health and CMV-seronegative. CDR3 region: CASSLDPGQRGGSGGYEQYF. The sequenced DNA is TGCGCCAGCAGCTTGGATCCGGGACAGAGAGGTGGTAGCGGGGGCTACGAGCAGTACTTC.